What follows describes a single T cell receptor (beta chain). The table lists this clone with a few counts. Its antigen is still unknown. Within one base of it there is no much larger clone, and no base qualities were kept. Collaborating institutions collected whole blood in K2EDTA tubes following their own protocols. For TCRbeta analysis, collaborators shipped samples in one of three forms: frozen whole blood, isolated PBMCs, or DNA extracted from either of those sample types. The immunoSEQ Assay, a bias-controlled multiplex PCR, was used to amplify TCRbeta CDR3 regions from genomic DNA. The source study handled its data this way. The number of nucleated cells in each sample was estimated from the amplification of reference gene primers within the assay. To quantify the absolute abundance of each unique TCRbeta CDR3 rearrangement, sequence reads were collapsed and filtered. For each sample, productive Simpson clonality was calculated as the square root of Simpson's diversity index over productive rearrangements. TCRdb holds this immuneACCESS table with in-frame rearrangements only. Some clones are missing; in checked studies, unresolved V genes explain under half, and the rest has no known cause. The DNA gave D and trimming, while V, J and clone size come from that table. The sample has roughly 24,000 clones on record, 80% to 95% of them singletons. The ten largest account for 2.1% of the sample.

The data stem from a study of blood T cell repertoires in COVID-19 (TCRdb year 2020). Study-wide context: Samples from collaborators originated in the United States, Italy and Spain and spanned both the acute and convalescent phases of COVID-19. The dataset comprised deeply sampled blood TCRbeta repertoires from subjects exposed to, actively infected with, or recovered from COVID-19. The repertoires were released in a freely available public database meant as a resource for research on the immune response to SARS-CoV-2. The samples were drawn from two sources: the first 160 participants of the ongoing ImmuneRACE study, and 1,254 subjects contributed by 6 global collaborators. Where available, HLA class I and class II types were taken from metadata supplied by the sample provider and were not determined by assay-based typing. Sample metadata almost always included a de-identified subject ID, COVID-19 status, age in years and sex. The prospective study material was composed of cDNA or gDNA derived from T cells, B-cell-depleted T cells, or PBMCs. The full study reports these points: The quantity of clinical and demographic metadata differed by source and by participant and was supplied without curation.

This clonotype was obtained from a human donor in a cohort sampled during active COVID-19. The source material was peripheral blood.

The DNA is TGTGCCAGCAGTTTCGCCAGGGACTATGGCTACACCTTC. It specifies CASSFARDYGYTF. The chain couples TRBV27 to TRBJ1-2; perhaps TRBD1 is the D gene, with 5 bases matching. The CDR1 and CDR2 encoded by the germline V gene (reference sequence) are MNHEY and SMNVEV. The CDR3, from cysteine to phenylalanine, totals 13 residues. Just CDR3 DNA is preserved here, 39 bases in frame from base 1. Relative to germline, V is 3 bases shorter and J is 3 bases shorter, with 8 bases between their ends.